Listed below are T cell receptor beta chains from one sample, sequenced in a study of beta chain features in type 1 diabetes. TCRdb's table, derived via immunoSEQ multiplex PCR, lists solely in-frame clones and lacks some. The repertoire holds some 270,000 clones, with roughly 11% as singletons. The sample was naive CD4+ T cells from blood. These receptors originate from a man aged 25 to 40 with type 1 diabetes. CDR3s leave out the opening cysteine and the closing phenylalanine or tryptophan.

cdr3_length,j_call,v_call,cdr3_aa
13,TRBJ2-1,TRBV5-1,ASSTGTSGGALQF
12,TRBJ2-1,TRBV5-6,ASSLQGVANEQF
11,TRBJ1-6,TRBV2,ASSADRGPPLH
12,TRBJ1-1,TRBV18,ASSPPSMNTEAF
13,TRBJ2-1,TRBV15,ATSRDPGQYNEQF
11,TRBJ2-7,TRBV2,ASSWDREYEQY
13,TRBJ2-1,TRBV7-3,ASSLTRDTHNEQF
13,TRBJ2-7,TRBV5-1,ASSRGTGRTYEQY
9,TRBJ2-5,TRBV2,ASSTYGTQY
13,TRBJ1-1,TRBV9,ASSVGQGPETEAF
10,TRBJ1-2,TRBV14,ASSPANYGYT
14,TRBJ2-7,TRBV4-2,ASSHYLGDRTYEQY
13,TRBJ1-1,TRBV4-3,ASSHAGQGNTEAF
13,TRBJ2-4,TRBV28,ASSLRGAAKNIQY
10,TRBJ1-5,TRBV19,ASSTPEGQGH
14,TRBJ2-3,TRBV4-1,ASSRTGGSITDTQY
14,TRBJ1-2,TRBV4-3,ASSQDLTGNLYGYT
12,TRBJ2-3,TRBV7-9,ASSLSQGADTQY
13,TRBJ1-1,TRBV5-4,ASSLERRLNTEAF
12,TRBJ2-5,TRBV28,ASSFLSGGETQY
14,TRBJ2-5,TRBV12-5,ASSEDLAGELETQY
11,TRBJ2-3,TRBV5-1,ASRRQSTDTQY
10,TRBJ1-5,TRBV2,ASTGGGQPQH
11,TRBJ1-5,TRBV30,AWSVQGLQPQH
13,TRBJ1-5,TRBV2,ASSEETVSNQPQH
9,TRBJ2-5,TRBV2,ASNAGETQY
12,TRBJ2-7,TRBV7-2,ASSLGQASYEQY
12,TRBJ2-7,TRBV18,ASSLGRERNEQY
10,TRBJ2-3,TRBV29-1,SGVISTDTQY
12,TRBJ2-1,TRBV5-1,ASSQTGSDNEQF
10,TRBJ1-2,TRBV11-2,ASSFTGHGYT
12,TRBJ1-2,TRBV13,ASSLGRPAYGYT
13,TRBJ2-3,TRBV7-9,ASTPRAGPTDTQY
15,TRBJ2-1,TRBV4-3,ASSQSLEGASYNEQF
10,TRBJ2-1,TRBV7-8,ASSSLPNEQF
11,TRBJ2-1,TRBV29-1,SALAGSGDEQF
14,TRBJ2-2,TRBV9,ASSPWTPFNTGELF
9,TRBJ2-7,TRBV28,ASKSPGEQY
14,TRBJ1-2,TRBV4-3,ASSQEARDRVAGYT
12,TRBJ2-1,TRBV7-2,ASSLVGTSGTRF
10,TRBJ2-2,TRBV10-3,AIHQGTGELF
13,TRBJ2-3,TRBV30,ACLLGTGGTDTQY
13,TRBJ2-2,TRBV2,ASSARTSGTGELF
13,TRBJ2-5,TRBV7-2,ASSSRTSGQETQY
10,TRBJ2-4,TRBV4-2,ASGQGVDIQY
10,TRBJ1-2,TRBV2,ASIQGADGYT
11,TRBJ2-5,TRBV2,ASSGGIQETQY
12,TRBJ1-6,TRBV30,AWSARRGSSPLH
12,TRBJ1-4,TRBV5-1,ASSPQGAQEKLF
11,TRBJ2-5,TRBV7-2,ASSPRGQETQY
13,TRBJ1-1,TRBV15,ATSRGVRGNTEAF
15,TRBJ1-1,TRBV4-2,ASSQDRGGSGGTEAF
13,TRBJ2-7,TRBV19,ASSNAGTVTYEQY
13,TRBJ2-7,TRBV27,ASSRQGILPYEQY
14,TRBJ1-1,TRBV7-3,ASSFQGQGSGTEAF
11,TRBJ2-5,TRBV11-2,ASSSRPRETQY
13,TRBJ1-1,TRBV9,ASSAQGFMNTEAF